These T cell receptor beta chains were read from a single sample in a study of blood T cell repertoires in COVID-19. Data came from immunoSEQ multiplex PCR; TCRdb stores just in-frame clones and leaves some out. The table has 150,000 to 200,000 clones, 88% seen once. Sequenced input: peripheral blood. The receptor set was obtained from a human donor in a cohort sampled during active COVID-19. Each CDR3 is given with its conserved first and last residue. D genes are given only for firm matches. Clone size appears in some rows only: once, few, many, or a class for an expanded clone.

V: TRBV2
D: .
J: TRBJ2-2
size: .
CDR3: CASRRNEGGRAGELFF
DNA: TGTGCCAGCAGGCGCAATGAGGGGGGGCGCGCCGGGGAGCTGTTTTTT

V: TRBV7-9
D: .
J: TRBJ2-3
size: .
CDR3: CASSPISGRTTDTQYF
DNA: TGTGCCAGCAGCCCAATTAGTGGGAGGACCACAGATACGCAGTATTTT

V: TRBV7-2
D: TRBD1
J: TRBJ2-7
size: .
CDR3: CASSAPARGLYEQYF
DNA: TGTGCCAGCAGCGCACCTGCCAGGGGGTTGTACGAGCAGTACTTC

V: TRBV15
D: TRBD2
J: TRBJ2-7
size: .
CDR3: CATRLSGFYEQYF
DNA: TGTGCCACCAGGCTTAGCGGGTTCTACGAGCAGTACTTC

V: TRBV4-3
D: TRBD2
J: TRBJ2-1
size: .
CDR3: CASSQDRLAGGGDEQFF
DNA: TGCGCCAGCAGCCAAGATCGGCTAGCGGGGGGGGGCGATGAGCAGTTCTTC

V: TRBV9
D: .
J: TRBJ2-1
size: .
CDR3: CASSSSGTPYNEQFF
DNA: TGTGCCAGCAGCTCGAGCGGGACACCTTACAATGAGCAGTTCTTC

V: TRBV7-2
D: TRBD1
J: TRBJ1-2
size: once
CDR3: CASSTRTGKGNGYTF
DNA: TGTGCCAGCAGCACGAGGACAGGGAAGGGCAATGGCTACACCTTC

V: TRBV19
D: .
J: TRBJ1-2
size: once
CDR3: CASSMGGVFGYTF
DNA: TGTGCCAGTAGTATGGGGGGAGTCTTCGGCTACACCTTC

V: TRBV5-4
D: .
J: TRBJ2-7
size: few
CDR3: CASSGGGRNF
DNA: TGTGCCAGCAGCGGCGGGGGCAGGAACTTC

V: TRBV6-5
D: TRBD1
J: TRBJ2-7
size: .
CDR3: CASTKGQASYEQYF
DNA: TGTGCCAGCACTAAGGGACAGGCCTCCTACGAGCAGTACTTC

V: TRBV4-2
D: .
J: TRBJ2-3
size: .
CDR3: CASSRPRTRGGTDTQYF
DNA: TGTGCCAGCAGCCGCCCCCGAACGCGAGGCGGGACAGATACGCAGTATTTT

V: TRBV5-1
D: .
J: TRBJ2-3
size: .
CDR3: CASSLELQQSTDTQYF
DNA: TGCGCCAGCAGCTTGGAGCTACAGCAATCCACAGATACGCAGTATTTT

V: TRBV12-3/TRBV12-4
D: .
J: TRBJ1-6
size: .
CDR3: CASSSEDSPLHF
DNA: TGTGCCAGCAGCTCCGAGGATTCACCCCTCCACTTT

V: TRBV29-1
D: .
J: TRBJ2-5
size: .
CDR3: CSVGGETQYF
DNA: TGCAGCGTTGGAGGGGAGACCCAGTACTTC

V: TRBV7-8
D: TRBD1
J: TRBJ1-1
size: .
CDR3: CASSLAQGQITTEAFF
DNA: TGTGCCAGCAGCTTAGCGCAGGGACAGATCACCACTGAAGCTTTCTTT

V: TRBV19
D: TRBD1
J: TRBJ1-6
size: .
CDR3: CASSRRWTGVSLVDSPLHF
DNA: TGTGCCAGTAGTCGACGCTGGACAGGGGTTTCGTTAGTGGATTCACCCCTCCACTTT

V: TRBV6-5
D: TRBD1
J: TRBJ2-7
size: .
CDR3: CASSLRTGGIYEQYF
DNA: TGTGCCAGCAGTTTACGGACAGGGGGGATCTACGAGCAGTACTTC

V: TRBV27
D: TRBD2
J: TRBJ2-7
size: once
CDR3: CASSVGSGTSGRSYEQYF
DNA: TGTGCCAGCAGTGTGGGATCTGGGACTAGCGGGAGGTCCTACGAGCAGTACTTC

V: TRBV2
D: .
J: TRBJ2-7
size: .
CDR3: CASISSGQRGEQYF
DNA: TGTGCCAGCATCTCTTCTGGACAGAGAGGCGAGCAGTACTTC

V: TRBV7-6
D: TRBD2
J: TRBJ2-3
size: .
CDR3: CASSSSGRGDTDTQYF
DNA: TGTGCCAGCAGCTCCAGCGGGAGAGGGGACACAGATACGCAGTATTTT

V: TRBV6-5
D: .
J: TRBJ2-7
size: once
CDR3: CASSYRFGLEQYF
DNA: TGTGCCAGCAGTTATCGTTTCGGTTTGGAGCAGTACTTC

V: TRBV10-2
D: .
J: TRBJ2-7
size: .
CDR3: CASRKRDSPYEQYF
DNA: TGCGCCAGCAGGAAACGGGACTCACCCTACGAGCAGTACTTC

V: TRBV28
D: .
J: TRBJ2-7
size: .
CDR3: CASSSTGGSSYEQYF
DNA: TGTGCCAGCAGCTCCACCGGGGGTAGCTCCTACGAGCAGTACTTC

V: TRBV30
D: .
J: TRBJ2-3
size: once
CDR3: CAWSLGGHNTDTQYF
DNA: TGTGCCTGGAGCCTCGGGGGGCATAACACAGATACGCAGTATTTT

V: TRBV9
D: .
J: TRBJ2-2
size: .
CDR3: CASSVFSGGGGELFF
DNA: TGTGCCAGCAGCGTCTTTAGTGGAGGAGGCGGGGAGCTGTTTTTT

V: TRBV7-8
D: TRBD1
J: TRBJ2-5
size: once
CDR3: CASSRGQGGETQYF
DNA: TGTGCCAGCAGCCGAGGACAGGGTGGTGAGACCCAGTACTTC

V: TRBV7-9
D: .
J: TRBJ2-7
size: few
CDR3: CASSLVISETYEQYF
DNA: TGTGCCAGCAGCTTAGTCATTTCGGAGACCTACGAGCAGTACTTC

V: TRBV9
D: TRBD1
J: TRBJ2-2
size: .
CDR3: CASSDRGGLNTGELFF
DNA: TGTGCCAGCAGCGACCGAGGGGGCTTGAACACCGGGGAGCTGTTTTTT

V: TRBV9
D: TRBD1
J: TRBJ2-2
size: .
CDR3: CASSPGQGYTGELFF
DNA: TGTGCCAGCAGCCCGGGACAGGGATACACCGGGGAGCTGTTTTTT

V: TRBV15
D: TRBD1
J: TRBJ1-1
size: .
CDR3: CATSGARDRGSSEAFF
DNA: TGTGCCACCAGCGGAGCCCGGGACAGGGGGTCCTCTGAAGCTTTCTTT

V: TRBV20-1
D: .
J: TRBJ1-2
size: .
CDR3: CSARVAGYTF
DNA: TGCAGTGCTAGGGTAGCTGGCTACACCTTC

V: TRBV27
D: .
J: TRBJ1-1
size: .
CDR3: CASSRGFDTEAFF
DNA: TGTGCCAGCAGTAGGGGGTTTGACACTGAAGCTTTCTTT

V: TRBV6-6
D: TRBD2
J: TRBJ2-1
size: .
CDR3: CASSGGTFNEQFF
DNA: TGTGCCAGCAGCGGGGGGACCTTCAATGAGCAGTTCTTC

V: TRBV28
D: TRBD2
J: TRBJ2-5
size: .
CDR3: CASSPRGRGEETQYF
DNA: TGTGCCAGCAGTCCCAGAGGGAGGGGAGAAGAGACCCAGTACTTC

V: TRBV11-2
D: TRBD2
J: TRBJ2-7
size: .
CDR3: CASSLPRAGSYEQYF
DNA: TGTGCCAGCAGCTTACCCCGAGCGGGGAGCTACGAGCAGTACTTC

V: TRBV18
D: .
J: TRBJ2-5
size: few
CDR3: CASATGETQYF
DNA: TGTGCCAGCGCCACGGGGGAGACCCAGTACTTC

V: TRBV19
D: .
J: TRBJ2-7
size: once
CDR3: CASSIGAIGEQYF
DNA: TGTGCCAGTAGTATCGGAGCTATCGGAGAGCAGTACTTC

V: TRBV9
D: TRBD2
J: TRBJ2-2
size: .
CDR3: CASSAGLAGAGELFF
DNA: TGTGCCAGCAGCGCGGGACTAGCGGGGGCCGGGGAGCTGTTTTTT

V: TRBV18
D: .
J: TRBJ2-1
size: .
CDR3: CASSDMEFGTYYNEQFF
DNA: TGTGCCAGCTCTGATATGGAGTTTGGGACATACTACAATGAGCAGTTCTTC

V: TRBV4-2
D: TRBD2
J: TRBJ2-1
size: .
CDR3: CASSRGLAGGYNEQFF
DNA: TGTGCCAGCAGCCGGGGACTAGCGGGGGGGTACAATGAGCAGTTCTTC

V: TRBV4-1
D: TRBD2
J: TRBJ2-3
size: .
CDR3: CASSQGLASTDTQYF
DNA: TGCGCCAGCAGCCAAGGACTAGCTAGCACAGATACGCAGTATTTT

V: TRBV6-5
D: .
J: TRBJ2-3
size: once
CDR3: CASSLGGASTDTQYF
DNA: TGTGCCAGCTCCCTTGGGGGGGCTAGCACAGATACGCAGTATTTT

V: TRBV5-1
D: TRBD2
J: TRBJ2-7
size: .
CDR3: CASSWSPSGVGEQYF
DNA: TGCGCCAGCAGCTGGTCGCCTAGCGGGGTTGGCGAGCAGTACTTC

V: TRBV6-4
D: TRBD2
J: TRBJ2-3
size: few
CDR3: CASSEQAGESTDTQYF
DNA: TGTGCCAGCAGTGAACAAGCGGGGGAGAGCACAGATACGCAGTATTTT

V: TRBV15
D: TRBD2
J: TRBJ2-3
size: .
CDR3: CATSRGLAQDTQYF
DNA: TGTGCCACCAGCCGGGGACTAGCCCAAGATACGCAGTATTTT

V: TRBV5-8
D: TRBD1
J: TRBJ1-5
size: .
CDR3: CASSFTGGNQPQHF
DNA: TGTGCCAGCAGCTTCACAGGGGGCAATCAGCCCCAGCATTTT

V: TRBV7-8
D: TRBD1
J: TRBJ1-6
size: .
CDR3: CASSLVGQDGSSYNSPLHF
DNA: TGTGCCAGCAGCTTAGTGGGACAGGATGGTAGCTCCTATAATTCACCCCTCCACTTT

V: TRBV2
D: TRBD1
J: TRBJ1-2
size: few
CDR3: CASLRDRGNYGYTF
DNA: TGTGCCAGTCTCCGGGACAGGGGGAACTATGGCTACACCTTC

V: TRBV6-4
D: TRBD1
J: TRBJ1-2
size: .
CDR3: CASPGQGNYGYTF
DNA: TGTGCCAGCCCCGGACAGGGTAACTATGGCTACACCTTC

V: TRBV20-1
D: .
J: TRBJ2-7
size: .
CDR3: CSASRGWYEQYF
DNA: TGCAGTGCTAGTCGGGGGTGGTACGAGCAGTACTTC

V: TRBV5-8
D: .
J: TRBJ1-5
size: .
CDR3: CASSLRDSNQPQHF
DNA: TGTGCCAGCAGCTTGCGAGATAGCAATCAGCCCCAGCATTTT

V: TRBV4-3
D: .
J: TRBJ1-5
size: once
CDR3: CASSQDRQGNQPQHF
DNA: TGCGCCAGCAGCCAAGACCGACAGGGCAATCAGCCCCAGCATTTT